This T cell receptor beta chain is from a study of T cell changes during pregnancy in multiple sclerosis. Some clones are missing from TCRdb's copy, which holds only in-frame ones; the method was immunoSEQ multiplex PCR. This table holds approximately 52,000 clones, approximately 92% found once. The sequence was obtained from a female donor with multiple sclerosis, enrolled in a pregnancy study. The starting material was CD4+ T cells from peripheral blood mononuclear cells, obtained in the third trimester of pregnancy.

Written as DNA, the CDR3 is TGTGCCAGTACCCATCGGGCCCCCGGGGGTGAAGCTTTCTTT. Protein sequence: CASTHRAPGGEAFF. The J gene is TRBJ1-1, the V gene TRBV19; weak D call: TRBD1 (5 bases). Germline V lookup: CDR1 LNHDA, CDR2 SQIVND (reference sequence). This CDR3 region has 14 residues. The V end was cut by 7 bases, the J end by 7 bases, with 19 bases between.